What follows are 11 T cell receptor beta chains derived from one specimen sequenced in a study of blood T cell repertoires in COVID-19. TCRdb keeps only in-frame clones here, not all; method: immunoSEQ multiplex PCR. This sample has some 350,000 clones, with around 87% found just once. Sequenced: peripheral blood. These receptors were obtained from a woman in her 50s with COVID-19, enrolled during active disease.

The chain carries TRBV27 and TRBJ2-7; D unclear. In germline, CDR1 is MNHEY, CDR2 SMNVEV (reference sequence). Trimming removed 4 bases from V and 2 bases from J, with 15 bases in between. The CDR3 is 15 residues long. The CDR3 nucleotides read TGTGCCAGCAGTTCAGGCGCTGGGCCGGCCTACGAGCAGTACTTC. Protein sequence: CASSSGAGPAYEQYF.

The chain links TRBV5-3 to TRBJ1-5; 11 nucleotides agree with TRBD1. TRBV5-3 is identified as an open reading frame with a role that is uncertain. J was trimmed by 6 bases and V by 5 bases; bases with no gene match: 10. The CDR3 sequence is 16 residues long. CDR3 sequence: CARRVIGQGASQPQHF. In DNA form, the CDR3 reads TGTGCCAGAAGAGTAATAGGACAGGGGGCTAGTCAGCCCCAGCATTTT.

A word on this clone: Other DNA sequences in this sample translate to the same CDR3. This chain uses TRBV5-4 with TRBJ2-5; TRBD2 is a possible D gene (6 bases). The length of the CDR3 is 14 residues. Germline V CDR1 and CDR2: SGHNT, YYREEE (reference sequence). Between the trimmed V and J ends, which lost 2 bases and 5 bases, there was a span of 13 bases. CDR3 protein: CASSLGGVGETQYF. The DNA of the CDR3 is TGTGCCAGCAGCTTAGGCGGGGTAGGGGAGACCCAGTACTTC.

This rearrangement joins TRBV18 to TRBJ2-1, with D tentatively TRBD2 (5 bases). Trimming left V 3 bases short and J 16 bases short, with 22 bases between. Germline CDR1 reads KGHSH; CDR2 reads LQKENI. The CDR3 length is 14 residues. The CDR3 nucleotides are TGTGCCAGCTCACCTCTAAGCGGTGCCCCCCATTATTTCTTC. Translating it yields CASSPLSGAPHYFF.

This clone was seen ten or more times. The chain has TRBV6-5 and TRBJ1-6; D unclear. The length of the CDR3 is 12 residues. Germline CDR1 MNHEY, CDR2 SVGAGI. Between the trimmed V and J ends, which lost 6 bases and 6 bases, there was a span of 6 bases. DNA of the CDR3: TGTGCCAGCAGGGAGAGTAATTCACCCCTCCACTTT. Encoded protein: CASRESNSPLHF.

The chain joins TRBV11-2 to TRBJ2-7; perhaps TRBD1 as D (6 bases). The ends were cut back, 3 bases at V and 6 bases at J, with 18 bases in the middle. The CDR3 sequence is 15 residues long. Germline loops: CDR1 SGHAT, CDR2 FQNNGV. The CDR3 coding sequence is TGTGCCAGCAGCTTTAAACCAGGGGAAGGCGCCGAGCAGTACTTC. This sequence encodes CASSFKPGEGAEQYF.

The chain combines TRBV9 with TRBJ1-1, with D unresolved. Trimming cost V 0 bases and J 0 bases, with 9 bases left between them. CDR1 SGDLS and CDR2 YYNGEE come from the germline V gene. CDR3 length: 15 residues. The CDR3 sequence is CASSVVPRMNTEAFF. The CDR3 bases are TGTGCCAGCAGCGTAGTACCCAGAATGAACACTGAAGCTTTCTTT.

This clone was observed once. The chain uses TRBV28 and TRBJ1-6; no firm D call. Germline assignment: CDR1 MDHEN and CDR2 SYDVKM. CDR3 length equals 13 residues. Trimming removed 3 bases at V and 10 bases at J, with 10 bases between. CDR3 protein: CASSFARGSPLHF. Written as DNA, the CDR3 is TGTGCCAGCAGTTTTGCCCGAGGCTCACCCCTCCACTTT.

The chain employs TRBV7-2 and TRBJ1-4; 8 bases are shared with TRBD1. V was pared by 6 bases and J by 7 bases, with 7 bases of the junction left unmatched. The CDR3 spans 14 residues. Germline V gene lookup returns CDR1 SGHTA and CDR2 FQGNSA. CDR3 nucleotide sequence: TGTGCCAGCAGAGCACAGGGGGAGAGTGAAAAACTGTTTTTT. Amino acid sequence: CASRAQGESEKLFF.

The rearrangement joins TRBV19 to TRBJ2-2; D may be TRBD2 (6 bases). Germline V CDR1 and CDR2: LNHDA, SQIVND (reference sequence). There are 17 residues in the CDR3. The V end was cut by 6 bases, the J end by 5 bases, with 22 bases between. The CDR3 loop is CASSLLSGRAGTGELFF. The CDR3 DNA reads TGTGCCAGTAGCCTCCTAAGTGGCAGGGCGGGAACCGGGGAGCTGTTTTTT.

The V call is TRBV6-5, the J call TRBJ2-7, with a tentative D call TRBD1 (6 bases). Trimming left V 4 bases short and J 0 bases short, with 16 bases between. This CDR3 comprises 16 residues. CDR1 is MNHEY and CDR2 is SVGAGI in the germline V gene. CDR3 sequence reads: CASSSGQSSSSYEQYF. CDR3 sequence (DNA): TGTGCCAGCAGTTCAGGACAGTCAAGCAGCTCCTACGAGCAGTACTTC.